The rows below give T cell receptor beta chains drawn from one sample of a study of blood T cell repertoires in COVID-19. Profiling relied on immunoSEQ multiplex PCR, and the TCRdb table lists in-frame clones only, not all of them. Of around 140,000 clones listed, roughly 89% are singletons. The sequencing input was peripheral blood. The origin of the receptors is a human donor in a cohort sampled during active COVID-19. Both conserved end residues are part of each CDR3. The D gene is left open where the match is weak. Rows may omit the clone size; those that give it use once, few, many or a size class.

D	size	J	V	DNA	CDR3
NA	NA	TRBJ1-6	TRBV5-8	TGTGCCAGCAGCCTTACAGGGCCCTCCTATAATTCACCCCTCCACTTT	CASSLTGPSYNSPLHF
NA	NA	TRBJ1-4	TRBV9	TGTGGTACTGCGGGACTAAAGACTGAAAAACTGTTTTTT	CGTAGLKTEKLFF
TRBD1	NA	TRBJ1-6	TRBV6-2/TRBV6-3	TGTGCCAGCAGTTACTCGGGACAGCTTAGCTCCTATAATTCACCCCTCCACTTT	CASSYSGQLSSYNSPLHF
TRBD2	NA	TRBJ2-1	TRBV5-6	TGTGCCAGCAGCACCCTAGCGGGGGGCTTTTGGGAGCAGTTCTTC	CASSTLAGGFWEQFF
NA	NA	TRBJ2-7	TRBV30	TGTGCCTGGAGTGTGACCCCGGACAGTTCCTACGAGCAGTACTTC	CAWSVTPDSSYEQYF
TRBD2	NA	TRBJ2-7	TRBV6-5	TGTGCCAGCAGTTACTCCCGGGGGGGCTACTACGAGCAGTACTTC	CASSYSRGGYYEQYF
TRBD1	NA	TRBJ1-1	TRBV18	TGTGCCAGCTCACAGGACAGGATGAACACTGAAGCTTTCTTT	CASSQDRMNTEAFF
TRBD2	NA	TRBJ2-7	TRBV6-2/TRBV6-3	TGTGCCAGCAACCCGACTGGAACTAGCGGGTCCTACGAGCAGTACTTC	CASNPTGTSGSYEQYF
TRBD1	NA	TRBJ1-1	TRBV4-1	TGCGCCAGCAGCCTTACAGGGGGCACTGAAGCTTTCTTT	CASSLTGGTEAFF
TRBD1	NA	TRBJ1-1	TRBV15	TGTGCCACCAGCAGTGATGGGACAGGGGTGGCTTTCTTT	CATSSDGTGVAFF
NA	NA	TRBJ2-1	TRBV10-3	TGTGCCATCAGGTTAACCTTAGCCTACAATGAGCAGTTCTTC	CAIRLTLAYNEQFF
NA	NA	TRBJ1-4	TRBV12-5	TGTGCTAGTGGTTTGGCGGGGGTTGAAAAACTGTTTTTT	CASGLAGVEKLFF
TRBD2	NA	TRBJ2-3	TRBV27	TGTGCCAGCAGTCTCAGACTAGCGGGGATATCAGATACGCAGTATTTT	CASSLRLAGISDTQYF
NA	NA	TRBJ2-7	TRBV4-1	TGCGCCAGCAGCCAAGCTTACAGCTCCTACGAGCAGTACTTC	CASSQAYSSYEQYF
NA	NA	TRBJ2-5	TRBV7-7	TGTGCTAGCAGCTTAGACAGCCAAGAGACCCAGTACTTC	CASSLDSQETQYF
NA	NA	TRBJ2-5	TRBV19	TGTGCCAGTAGTGCCCCGGGATACAAGCAAGAGACCCAGTACTTC	CASSAPGYKQETQYF
TRBD2	few	TRBJ2-3	TRBV7-3	TGTGCCAGCAGCTTAACCCCTAGCGGGGGCGGGGGCACAGATACGCAGTATTTT	CASSLTPSGGGGTDTQYF
NA	NA	TRBJ2-2	TRBV27	TGTGCCAGCAGCCGTAGAACGAACACCGGGGAGCTGTTTTTT	CASSRRTNTGELFF
NA	NA	TRBJ2-6	TRBV7-3	TGTGCCAGCAGCCGGTCACCGGGTTCCGGGGCCAACGTCCTGACTTTC	CASSRSPGSGANVLTF
NA	NA	TRBJ1-2	TRBV7-3	TGTGCCAGCAGCTTATCCGGGAACGATGGCTACACCTTC	CASSLSGNDGYTF
TRBD1	NA	TRBJ2-5	TRBV19	TGTGCCAGTAGTATGGACAGGGGGAAGACCCAGTACTTC	CASSMDRGKTQYF
TRBD1	NA	TRBJ1-5	TRBV4-2	TGTGCCAGCAGCCACAATCGACAGGGAAAAAGGTATCAGCCCCAGCATTTT	CASSHNRQGKRYQPQHF
NA	NA	TRBJ2-5	TRBV19	TGTGCCAGTAGTGCAGGGCCCCAAGAGACCCAGTACTTC	CASSAGPQETQYF
TRBD1	NA	TRBJ2-5	TRBV4-3	TGCGCCAGCAGCCAGGATAGGGACAGGCCAAAAGAGACCCAGTACTTC	CASSQDRDRPKETQYF
TRBD2	NA	TRBJ2-3	TRBV11-2	TGTGCCAGCAGCTCCCTAGCGGGGGGGCCGGTAGATACGCAGTATTTT	CASSSLAGGPVDTQYF
NA	NA	TRBJ1-5	TRBV7-8	TGTGCCAGCAGCCCTGCCGGGACAAGTCATCAGCCCCAGCATTTT	CASSPAGTSHQPQHF
NA	once	TRBJ2-5	TRBV27	TGTGCCAGCAGTTCCATTCTCCGGTCGGGGGAAGAGACCCAGTACTTC	CASSSILRSGEETQYF
TRBD1	NA	TRBJ1-1	TRBV7-9	TGTGCCAGCAGCTTAGCGAGACAGGGGGTTCGGGCTTTCTTT	CASSLARQGVRAFF
TRBD1	NA	TRBJ2-1	TRBV6-2/TRBV6-3	TGTGCCAGCAGTTACACAGGGGGCTCCTACAATGAGCAGTTCTTC	CASSYTGGSYNEQFF
TRBD2	NA	TRBJ2-3	TRBV7-9	TGTGCCAGCAGCCCCACCGGGACTAGCGCCGCTCGGGGCACAGATACGCAGTATTTT	CASSPTGTSAARGTDTQYF
NA	NA	TRBJ1-1	TRBV20-1	TGCAGTGCTGGAGGACAGAATGAAGCTTTCTTT	CSAGGQNEAFF
TRBD2	NA	TRBJ2-3	TRBV11-2	TGTGCCAGCAGCCCGGGGGGATACACAGATACGCAGTATTTT	CASSPGGYTDTQYF
NA	NA	TRBJ2-1	TRBV6-2/TRBV6-3	TGTGCCAGCAGTTACTCGGAGTCAGGGGCTTTAAATGAGCAGTTCTTC	CASSYSESGALNEQFF
TRBD1	NA	TRBJ1-6	TRBV5-4	TGTGCCAGCAGCCTCACAGGGGGAAATTCACCCCTCCACTTT	CASSLTGGNSPLHF
TRBD2	NA	TRBJ2-5	TRBV11-2	TGTGCCAGCAGCTCCGGACTAGCGGGAGCCCAAGAGACCCAGTACTTC	CASSSGLAGAQETQYF
NA	NA	TRBJ1-4	TRBV4-1	TGCGCCAGCAGCCAAGAACAGCTGGGTGAAAAACTGTTTTTT	CASSQEQLGEKLFF
NA	once	TRBJ2-2	TRBV5-4	TGTGCCAGCAGCTTGCTCTCTCAGGGTAACACCGGGGAGCTGTTTTTT	CASSLLSQGNTGELFF
NA	NA	TRBJ1-5	TRBV30	TGTGCCTGGAGTGAGCTATCCAATCAGCCCCAGCATTTT	CAWSELSNQPQHF
TRBD1	NA	TRBJ2-7	TRBV6-1	TGTGCCAGCAGTGAACGGGCGTCGGACAGGGATGACTCCTACGAGCAGTACTTC	CASSERASDRDDSYEQYF
NA	NA	TRBJ1-6	TRBV5-1	TGCGCCAGCAGCTTAAATCAGGGCAATTCACCCCTCCACTTT	CASSLNQGNSPLHF
NA	NA	TRBJ2-5	TRBV2	TGTGCCAGCAGCATACAGGGAAGGGAGACCCAGTACTTC	CASSIQGRETQYF
NA	NA	TRBJ1-4	TRBV19	TGTGCCAGTAGTATACTCGGCGGGGATGAAAAACTGTTTTTT	CASSILGGDEKLFF
NA	NA	TRBJ1-1	TRBV30	TGTGCCTGGAGTCAGGCAAACACTGAAGCTTTCTTT	CAWSQANTEAFF
TRBD1	NA	TRBJ2-5	TRBV5-1	TGCGCCAGCTCTCGGGGACAGGGACGACAAGAGACCCAGTACTTC	CASSRGQGRQETQYF